This is a list of T cell receptor beta chains from one sample in a study of cytomegalovirus exposure and HLA in healthy donors. TCRdb's copy holds only in-frame clones and misses some; the assay was immunoSEQ multiplex PCR. The sample shows about 400,000 clones, 70% to 90% of them seen only once. The specimen sequenced was PBMCs. The receptors stem from a woman aged 18 to 35 in good health and CMV-seronegative. The CDR3 runs from the conserved cysteine through the conserved F or W. A D gene is named only where the DNA matches it firmly. A row's size may be missing; if present it is once, few, many or a size class.

d_call: TRBD1
clone_size: NA
v_call: TRBV28
j_call: TRBJ2-7
cdr3_aa: CASRRTGSTYEQYF
cdr3_nt: TGTGCCAGCAGACGGACAGGGTCGACCTACGAGCAGTACTTC

d_call: NA
clone_size: NA
v_call: TRBV7-9
j_call: TRBJ2-1
cdr3_aa: CASSQSPGTGFGFF
cdr3_nt: TGTGCCAGCAGCCAAAGTCCCGGGACTGGGTTTGGGTTCTTC

d_call: TRBD2
clone_size: once
v_call: TRBV19
j_call: TRBJ2-3
cdr3_aa: CASSIGASGADTQYF
cdr3_nt: TGTGCCAGTAGTATAGGAGCTAGCGGGGCAGATACGCAGTATTTT

d_call: NA
clone_size: NA
v_call: TRBV6-1
j_call: TRBJ1-4
cdr3_aa: CASSVGGTNEKLFF
cdr3_nt: TGTGCCAGCAGTGTCGGTGGAACTAATGAAAAACTGTTTTTT

d_call: NA
clone_size: NA
v_call: TRBV6-1
j_call: TRBJ1-1
cdr3_aa: CASSEFPQRAFF
cdr3_nt: TGTGCCAGCAGTGAATTCCCCCAGCGGGCTTTCTTT

d_call: NA
clone_size: NA
v_call: TRBV30
j_call: TRBJ2-3
cdr3_aa: CAWSVHPWLRVHTQYF
cdr3_nt: TGTGCCTGGAGTGTACATCCGTGGCTCCGGGTTCATACGCAGTATTTT

d_call: TRBD1
clone_size: NA
v_call: TRBV7-8
j_call: TRBJ2-2
cdr3_aa: CASSSTPGQFTGELFF
cdr3_nt: TGTGCCAGCAGCTCCACCCCGGGACAGTTCACCGGGGAGCTGTTTTTT

d_call: NA
clone_size: NA
v_call: TRBV6-1
j_call: TRBJ2-3
cdr3_aa: CASSDPRGNTDTQYF
cdr3_nt: TGTGCCAGCAGTGATCCCAGGGGAAACACAGATACGCAGTATTTT

d_call: NA
clone_size: NA
v_call: TRBV5-1
j_call: TRBJ2-7
cdr3_aa: CASSLRAGRPYEQYF
cdr3_nt: TGCGCCAGCAGCTTGCGGGCGGGCAGACCCTACGAGCAGTACTTC

d_call: NA
clone_size: NA
v_call: TRBV7-7
j_call: TRBJ2-5
cdr3_aa: CASSMGVTQYF
cdr3_nt: TGTGCCAGCAGCATGGGAGTGACCCAGTACTTC

d_call: NA
clone_size: NA
v_call: TRBV4-2
j_call: TRBJ1-6
cdr3_aa: CASSVTPETDNSPLHF
cdr3_nt: TGTGCCAGCAGCGTAACTCCCGAAACCGATAATTCACCCCTCCACTTT

d_call: NA
clone_size: NA
v_call: TRBV9
j_call: TRBJ1-4
cdr3_aa: CASSPREDRINEKLFF
cdr3_nt: TGTGCCAGCAGCCCCAGAGAAGACAGGATTAATGAAAAACTGTTTTTT

d_call: NA
clone_size: NA
v_call: TRBV6-1
j_call: TRBJ1-4
cdr3_aa: CASRTERVKLFF
cdr3_nt: TGTGCCAGCAGGACAGAAAGGGTAAAACTGTTTTTT

d_call: NA
clone_size: NA
v_call: TRBV27
j_call: TRBJ2-5
cdr3_aa: CASSFSQGTQETQYF
cdr3_nt: TGTGCCAGCAGCTTCTCGCAGGGGACCCAAGAGACCCAGTACTTC

d_call: TRBD2
clone_size: NA
v_call: TRBV5-1
j_call: TRBJ2-5
cdr3_aa: CASSLSGSRAETQYF
cdr3_nt: TGCGCCAGCAGCCTCAGCGGGAGTAGGGCGGAGACCCAGTACTTC

d_call: TRBD2
clone_size: NA
v_call: TRBV2
j_call: TRBJ2-1
cdr3_aa: CASSKAGVDNEQFF
cdr3_nt: TGTGCCAGCAGTAAGGCGGGAGTGGACAATGAGCAGTTCTTC

d_call: NA
clone_size: NA
v_call: TRBV18
j_call: TRBJ2-7
cdr3_aa: CASSPIADYEQYF
cdr3_nt: TGTGCCAGCTCTCCGATAGCGGACTACGAGCAGTACTTC

d_call: NA
clone_size: NA
v_call: TRBV4-2
j_call: TRBJ2-2
cdr3_aa: CASSVNEGGSDGTGELFF
cdr3_nt: TGTGCCAGCAGCGTAAACGAGGGGGGGAGCGATGGCACCGGGGAGCTGTTTTTT

d_call: NA
clone_size: once
v_call: TRBV18
j_call: TRBJ2-3
cdr3_aa: CASSLTREADTQYF
cdr3_nt: TGTGCCAGCTCACTAACTCGAGAAGCAGATACGCAGTATTTT

d_call: NA
clone_size: NA
v_call: TRBV11-2
j_call: TRBJ2-7
cdr3_aa: CASNDFGTPLYEQYF
cdr3_nt: TGTGCCAGCAACGATTTCGGGACTCCGCTCTACGAGCAGTACTTC

d_call: TRBD2
clone_size: NA
v_call: TRBV29-1
j_call: TRBJ2-1
cdr3_aa: CSGDGTSDHNEQFF
cdr3_nt: TGCAGCGGGGACGGGACTAGCGACCACAATGAGCAGTTCTTC

d_call: TRBD1
clone_size: NA
v_call: TRBV28
j_call: TRBJ2-3
cdr3_aa: CASSPWTGTDTQYF
cdr3_nt: TGTGCCAGCAGTCCATGGACAGGGACAGATACGCAGTATTTT

d_call: NA
clone_size: few
v_call: TRBV28
j_call: TRBJ1-5
cdr3_aa: CASSFTGSYNQPQHF
cdr3_nt: TGTGCCAGCAGCTTCACAGGTTCGTACAATCAGCCCCAGCATTTT

d_call: TRBD2
clone_size: NA
v_call: TRBV9
j_call: TRBJ2-7
cdr3_aa: CASSVGLAGGEEQYF
cdr3_nt: TGTGCCAGCAGCGTAGGGTTAGCGGGAGGCGAAGAGCAGTACTTC

d_call: NA
clone_size: once
v_call: TRBV28
j_call: TRBJ2-5
cdr3_aa: CASSLSRGVGETQYF
cdr3_nt: TGTGCCAGCAGTCTATCCAGGGGAGTAGGAGAGACCCAGTACTTC

d_call: NA
clone_size: NA
v_call: TRBV28
j_call: TRBJ2-5
cdr3_aa: CASSFSGLETQYF
cdr3_nt: TGTGCCAGCAGTTTCTCAGGGCTGGAGACCCAGTACTTC

d_call: TRBD1
clone_size: NA
v_call: TRBV30
j_call: TRBJ2-1
cdr3_aa: CAWSGDRGLVDNEQFF
cdr3_nt: TGTGCCTGGAGTGGAGACAGGGGGCTGGTGGACAATGAGCAGTTCTTC

d_call: NA
clone_size: NA
v_call: TRBV9
j_call: TRBJ2-1
cdr3_aa: CASSVNREQFF
cdr3_nt: TGTGCCAGCAGCGTAAACCGGGAGCAGTTCTTC

d_call: NA
clone_size: NA
v_call: TRBV7-2
j_call: TRBJ2-7
cdr3_aa: CASSLAPDSRQYF
cdr3_nt: TGTGCCAGCAGCTTAGCCCCGGACAGTAGGCAGTACTTC

d_call: TRBD2
clone_size: NA
v_call: TRBV2
j_call: TRBJ2-5
cdr3_aa: CASSELAGGPWETQYF
cdr3_nt: TGTGCCAGCAGTGAACTAGCGGGGGGGCCTTGGGAGACCCAGTACTTC

d_call: NA
clone_size: few
v_call: TRBV28
j_call: TRBJ1-5
cdr3_aa: CASSQTRGSNQPQHF
cdr3_nt: TGTGCCAGCAGCCAGACTCGCGGTAGCAATCAGCCCCAGCATTTT

d_call: TRBD1
clone_size: NA
v_call: TRBV28
j_call: TRBJ1-2
cdr3_aa: CASSTGQGRYGYTF
cdr3_nt: TGTGCCAGCAGTACGGGACAGGGGCGATATGGCTACACCTTC